This entry lists 28 T cell receptor beta chains sequenced from one sample in a study of type 1 and type 2 diabetes patients. PCR was run on genomic DNA. A primer set of 30 forward and 13 reverse primers amplified the CDR3. TCRdb re-analysed the multiplex PCR reads in MiXCR, keeping a single row per CDR3 protein. The sample gives fewer than 350,000 distinct CDR3 sequences, around 50% of which show up once; roughly an eighth is in the top ten. The sequenced material came from peripheral blood mononuclear cells (PBMCs). These receptors were collected from a man aged 18-30 years with type 2 diabetes.

This chain uses TRBV19 with TRBJ2-6; D is perhaps TRBD1 (5 bases). Trimming took 3 bases from V and 4 from J, leaving 10 bases between them. The length of the CDR3 is 15 residues. Germline V CDR1 and CDR2: LNHDA, SQIVND (reference sequence). The CDR3 DNA sequence: TGTGCCAGTAGTATCATGGGGCTCGGGGCCAACGTCCTGACTTTC. Translated, it gives CASSIMGLGANVLTF.

Many counts were recorded for this clonotype. This rearrangement joins TRBV15 to TRBJ1-1; TRBD1 agrees at 8 bases. Germline V gives CDR1 LNHNV, CDR2 YYDKDF (reference sequence). After removal of 2 bases from V and 3 bases from J, the junction contained 2 bases not matched to a gene. The CDR3 spans 14 residues. The CDR3: CATSRWGQDTEAFF. CDR3 DNA: TGTGCCACCAGCAGATGGGGACAGGACACTGAAGCTTTCTTT.

In nucleotides, the CDR3 is TGTGCCAGCAGTTATTCAGACGGCTACACCTTC. It codes for CASSYSDGYTF. The V gene is TRBV28, the J gene TRBJ1-2; D is ambiguous. Trimming took 4 bases from V and 8 from J, leaving 8 bases between them. CDR3 length equals 11 residues. Germline V gives CDR1 MDHEN, CDR2 SYDVKM.

The chain links TRBV7-3 to TRBJ2-7, with D unclear. V gave up 2 bases and J gave up 7 bases, with 9 bases separating them. This CDR3 comprises 12 residues. From germline, CDR1 is SGHTA and CDR2 FQGTGA. The CDR3 spells CASSLAPNEQYF. The CDR3 DNA sequence: TGTGCCAGCAGCTTAGCCCCTAATGAGCAGTACTTC.

This clonotype was observed a single time. The V gene is TRBV29-1, the J gene TRBJ1-1; a weak D match, TRBD1 (6 bases). The CDR3 consists of 13 residues. V shed 4 bases and J shed 5 bases, with 14 bases lying between them. In germline, CDR1 is SQVTM, CDR2 ANQGSEA. Here the CDR3 DNA reads TGCAGCGTTGTTTGGGGGCGAAGAACTGAAGCTTTCTTT. It specifies CSVVWGRRTEAFF. Full variable domain (remainder filled in from reference TRBV29-1 and TRBJ1-1): SAVISQKPSRDICQRGTSLTIQCQVDSQVTMMFWYRQQPGQSLTLIATANQGSEATYESGFVIDKFPISRPNLTFSTLTVSNMSPEDSSIYLCSVVWGRRTEAFFGQGTRLTVV.

The chain combines TRBV7-2 with TRBJ2-5; 8 positions match TRBD1. Unmatched junction bases numbered 8, after V lost 1 base and J lost 4 bases. This CDR3 is 16 amino acids long. CDR1 is SGHTA and CDR2 is FQGNSA in the germline V gene. CDR3 in DNA: TGTGCCAGCAGCTTAGGCGGGCCAGGGGGCCCAGAGACCCAGTACTTC. Translation gives CASSLGGPGGPETQYF.

This clonotype was observed a few times. The chain combines TRBV19 with TRBJ1-1; 7 positions agree with TRBD1. The J segment lost 0 bases and the V segment lost 7 bases, leaving 5 bases of the junction unmatched. The germline V gene encodes CDR1 LNHDA and CDR2 SQIVND (reference sequence). CDR3 length: 14 amino acids. The CDR3 DNA sequence: TGTGCCAGTAAGGAGGGGGCAGTGAACACTGAAGCTTTCTTT. Amino acids: CASKEGAVNTEAFF.

In its sample, this clonotype was seen a few times. J is TRBJ2-1 and V is TRBV10-3, with a tentative D call TRBD2 (6 bases). CDR1 and CDR2 (germline): ENHRY, SYGVKD. V lost 8 bases and J lost 5, with 19 bases in between. This CDR3 is built from 15 residues. The CDR3 region has the DNA TGTGCCATCTCCAAATCGGGAGACAGACACAATGAGCAGTTCTTC. Its translation is CAISKSGDRHNEQFF.

This clonotype was counted a few times. This chain connects TRBV30 to TRBJ1-2, with a weak D call TRBD1 (6 bases). The CDR3 contains 13 residues. Trimming removed 3 bases at V and 7 bases at J, with 15 bases between. The germline CDR1 and CDR2 sequences are GTSNPN and SVGIG (reference sequence). The CDR3 loop reads CAWSATYRAGYTF. The CDR3 DNA reads as TGTGCCTGGAGCGCAACTTACAGGGCTGGCTACACCTTC.

In this sample, this clonotype turned up a few times. The chain joins TRBV6-6 to TRBJ2-7, with TRBD2 identical over 9 bases. The germline CDR1 and CDR2 sequences are MNHNY and SVGAGI (reference sequence). The length of the CDR3 is 12 residues. The J segment lost 5 bases and the V segment lost 9 bases, leaving 5 bases of the junction unmatched. DNA for the CDR3: TGTGCCAGTGCGGGGGGGGGTGACGAGCAGTACTTC. It encodes CASAGGGDEQYF.

This chain joins TRBV30 and TRBJ1-2; D is undetermined. The CDR3 consists of 12 residues. V was shortened by 0 bases and J by 4 bases, with 6 bases between the two germline ends. CDR1 GTSNPN and CDR2 SVGIG come from the germline V gene (reference sequence). Here the CDR3 reads CAWSVGVYGYTF. CDR3 coding DNA: TGTGCCTGGAGTGTTGGGGTCTATGGCTACACCTTC. The whole variable domain, remainder taken from reference TRBV30 and TRBJ1-2, is SQTIHQWPATLVQPVGSPLSLECTVEGTSNPNLYWYRQAAGRGLQLLFYSVGIGQISSEVPQNLSASRPQDRQFILSSKKLLLSDSGFYLCAWSVGVYGYTFGSGTRLTVV.

This clonotype has a single count. The V gene is TRBV7-2, the J gene TRBJ2-1, with D maybe TRBD2 (5 bases). The CDR3 runs to 15 residues. V was shortened by 1 base and J by 3 bases, with 10 bases between the two germline ends. Germline V lookup: CDR1 SGHTA, CDR2 FQGNSA. CDR3 region: CASSLDVGVYNEQFF. CDR3 DNA: TGTGCCAGCAGCTTAGATGTGGGAGTCTACAATGAGCAGTTCTTC.

This clonotype has ten or more counts. The V gene is TRBV15, the J gene TRBJ2-1; 9 bases match TRBD1. This CDR3 spans 13 amino acids. Trimming at V came to 4 bases and at J to 8 bases, leaving 3 bases not matched to a gene. Germline V CDR1 and CDR2: LNHNV, YYDKDF (reference sequence). The CDR3 DNA follows: TGTGCCACCAGCACGGACAGGGGTGATGAGCAGTTCTTC. Protein product: CATSTDRGDEQFF.

This chain uses TRBV5-1 with TRBJ2-1; D remains ambiguous. CDR3 length: 14 residues. Germline CDR1 SGHRS, CDR2 YFSETQ. Trimming cost V 0 bases and J 10 bases, with 14 bases left between them. CDR3 loop: CASSLVVSPYEQFF. In DNA form, the CDR3 reads TGCGCCAGCAGCTTGGTAGTATCCCCCTACGAGCAGTTCTTC.

The chain uses TRBV19 and TRBJ2-2; TRBD2 matches 8 bases. Germline trimming cut 6 bases from V and 3 bases from J; bases unmatched to any gene: 12. Germline loops: CDR1 LNHDA, CDR2 SQIVND (reference sequence). The CDR3 runs to 17 residues. The CDR3 DNA is TGTGCCAGTAGAAAGGTCTTAGCGGGGATGGACACCGGGGAGCTGTTTTTT. Translating it yields CASRKVLAGMDTGELFF.

The chain combines TRBV10-3 with TRBJ2-7, with no clear D. Germline V CDR1 and CDR2: ENHRY, SYGVKD. The V gene lost 8 bases and the J gene lost 2 bases, with 7 bases spanning the gap. The CDR3 covers 11 residues. The CDR3 is CAIPQAYEQYF. CDR3 coding DNA: TGTGCCATCCCCCAGGCCTACGAGCAGTACTTC.

This clonotype was observed a few times. The chain links TRBV2 to TRBJ1-5; D is undetermined. V lost 2 bases and J lost 11, with 16 bases in between. Germline V lookup: CDR1 SNHLY, CDR2 FYNNEI. This CDR3 contains 14 residues. For the CDR3, the DNA is TGTGCCAGCAGTGAACGGACGCTCAAAAAGGCCCAGCATTTT. This sequence encodes CASSERTLKKAQHF. The whole variable domain, remainder taken from reference TRBV2 and TRBJ1-5, is EPEVTQTPSHQVTQMGQEVILRCVPISNHLYFYWYRQILGQKVEFLVSFYNNEISEKSEIFDDQFSVERPDGSNFTLKIRSTKLEDSAMYFCASSERTLKKAQHFGDGTRLSIL.

The V gene is TRBV6-5, the J gene TRBJ2-5, with D perhaps assigned TRBD1 or TRBD2 (5 bases each). The CDR3 sequence is 15 residues long. Germline V gives CDR1 MNHEY, CDR2 SVGAGI. Trimming left V 0 bases short and J 4 bases short, with 12 bases between. This chain's CDR3 is CASSYSEARAETQYF. CDR3 nucleotide sequence: TGTGCCAGCAGTTACTCGGAGGCCAGGGCAGAGACCCAGTACTTC.

The J gene is TRBJ2-5, the V gene TRBV29-1, with D possibly being TRBD1 or TRBD2 (5 bases each). Germline values: CDR1 SQVTM, CDR2 ANQGSEA. The CDR3 spans 12 residues. Trimming left V 8 bases short and J 1 base short, with 11 bases between. CDR3 nucleotide sequence: TGCAGCATACGGGACGGCCAAGAGACCCAGTACTTC. It yields the protein CSIRDGQETQYF.

V is TRBV20-1 and J is TRBJ2-7; the D gene is possibly TRBD2 (5 bases). The germline V gene has CDR1 DFQATT and CDR2 SNEGSKA (reference sequence). The CDR3 is 13 residues long. V shed 3 bases and J shed 0 bases, with 9 bases lying between them. The CDR3 sequence is CSARERDSYEQYF. The CDR3 DNA follows: TGCAGTGCTAGGGAACGGGACTCCTACGAGCAGTACTTC.

The genes are TRBV9 and TRBJ2-7, with D perhaps matching TRBD1 (6 bases). Trimming left V 4 bases short and J 5 bases short, with 13 bases between. The V gene's germline CDR1 is SGDLS and CDR2 YYNGEE. The CDR3 extends over 13 amino acids. CDR3 residues: CASSLPDRNEQYF. The CDR3 coding sequence is TGTGCCAGCAGCCTCCCGGACAGAAACGAGCAGTACTTC.

This CDR3 is CASAPGPPSIEQFF. CDR3 coding DNA: TGTGCTAGTGCTCCGGGACCACCAAGTATTGAGCAGTTCTTC. V gene TRBV12-3 or TRBV12-4 combines with J gene TRBJ2-1; D assignment may be TRBD1 or TRBD2 (5 bases each). The CDR3 covers 14 residues.

This clonotype has more than one count but fewer than ten. The rearrangement uses TRBV5-1 and TRBJ1-1, with unresolved D. There are 16 residues in the CDR3. Trimming removed 0 bases at V and 4 bases at J, with 16 bases between. Germline CDR1 and CDR2: SGHRS and YFSETQ. CDR3 loop: CASSLDPAGGSTEAFF. The CDR3 nucleotides are TGCGCCAGCAGCTTGGACCCCGCCGGAGGGAGCACTGAAGCTTTCTTT.

This clonotype has more than one count but fewer than ten. The chain uses TRBV7-2 and TRBJ1-6; 7 bases match TRBD1. This CDR3 has 15 amino acids. The V and J ends lost 1 base and 5 bases, in that order; junction bases with no gene match: 2. CDR1 is SGHTA, CDR2 FQGNSA, per germline. The CDR3 reads CASSLGDRDNSPLHF. In DNA form, the CDR3 reads TGTGCCAGCAGCTTAGGAGACAGGGATAATTCACCCCTCCACTTT. The entire variable domain, with the rest obtained from reference TRBV7-2 and TRBJ1-6, is as follows: GAGVSQSPSNKVTEKGKDVELRCDPISGHTALYWYRQSLGQGLEFLIYFQGNSAPDKSGLPSDRFSAERTGGSVSTLTIQRTQQEDSAVYLCASSLGDRDNSPLHFGNGTRLTVT.

The chain uses TRBV28 and TRBJ2-7; TRBD1 is a possible D gene (8 bases). V was pared by 6 bases and J by 4 bases, with 19 bases between. CDR3 length: 15 residues. Germline V gene lookup returns CDR1 MDHEN and CDR2 SYDVKM. CDR3 sequence: CASRRTGTGGYEQYF. The CDR3 DNA is TGTGCCAGCAGGAGGACAGGGACGGGAGGATACGAGCAGTACTTC.

As regards this clonotype: One end of the junction fails to match germline, which may point to a read error. The chain couples TRBV4-1 to TRBJ1-5; D is undetermined. Germline loops: CDR1 MGHRA, CDR2 YSYEKL. The CDR3 sequence is 14 residues long. Here the CDR3 reads CACSHRLNPQPQHF. The CDR3 DNA reads as TGCGCCTGCAGCCACCGCCTTAACCCCCAGCCCCAGCATTTT.

This clonotype appeared many times. The chain has TRBV2 and TRBJ2-7; no definite D call. This CDR3 spans 13 amino acids. CDR1 and CDR2 (germline): SNHLY, FYNNEI. Trimming removed 9 bases from V and 4 bases from J, with 16 bases in between. CDR3 amino acids: CASGSTLSYEQYF. CDR3 bases: TGTGCCAGTGGGTCGACCCTGTCTTACGAGCAGTACTTC.

This clonotype was observed a few times. The rearrangement joins TRBV5-1 to TRBJ1-2; D possibly corresponds to TRBD1 (6 bases). The germline gives CDR1 SGHRS, CDR2 YFSETQ. CDR3 size: 14 residues. V lost 0 bases to trimming and J lost 4 bases, with 10 bases between them. The CDR3 region has the DNA TGCGCCAGCAGCTTGGCAGGGGTCGGCTATGGCTACACCTTC. Its translation is CASSLAGVGYGYTF.